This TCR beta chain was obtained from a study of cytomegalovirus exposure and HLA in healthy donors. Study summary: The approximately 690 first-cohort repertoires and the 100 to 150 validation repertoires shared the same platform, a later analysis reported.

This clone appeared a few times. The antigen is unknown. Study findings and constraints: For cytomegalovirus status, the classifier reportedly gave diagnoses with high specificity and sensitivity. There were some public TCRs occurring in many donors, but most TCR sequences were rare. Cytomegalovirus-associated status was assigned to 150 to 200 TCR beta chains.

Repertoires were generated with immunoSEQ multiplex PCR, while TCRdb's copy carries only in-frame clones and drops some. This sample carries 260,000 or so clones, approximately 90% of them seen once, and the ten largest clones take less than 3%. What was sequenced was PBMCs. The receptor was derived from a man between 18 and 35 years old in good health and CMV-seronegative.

Here the CDR3 DNA reads TGTGCCAGCAGTTTGAGTAACTATGGCTACACCTTC. Protein sequence: CASSLSNYGYTF. This chain uses TRBV27 with TRBJ1-2; D unresolved. V was pared by 3 bases and J by 1 base, with 3 bases between. The CDR3 runs 12 residues. The V gene's germline CDR1 is MNHEY and CDR2 SMNVEV (reference sequence).